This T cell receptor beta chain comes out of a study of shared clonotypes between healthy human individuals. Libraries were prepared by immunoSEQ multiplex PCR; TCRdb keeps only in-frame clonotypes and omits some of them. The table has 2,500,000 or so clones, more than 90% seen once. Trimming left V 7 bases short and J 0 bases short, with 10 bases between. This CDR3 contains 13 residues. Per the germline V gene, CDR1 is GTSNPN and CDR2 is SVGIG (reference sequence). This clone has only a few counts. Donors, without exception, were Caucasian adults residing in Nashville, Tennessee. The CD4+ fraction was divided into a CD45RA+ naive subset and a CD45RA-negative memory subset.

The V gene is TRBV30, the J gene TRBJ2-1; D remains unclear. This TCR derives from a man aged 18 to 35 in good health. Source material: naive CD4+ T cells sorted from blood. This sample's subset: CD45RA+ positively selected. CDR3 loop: CASAQSSYNEQFF. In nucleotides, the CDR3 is TGTGCCTCCGCTCAGAGCTCCTACAATGAGCAGTTCTTC.